These 11 T cell receptor beta chains came from one sample sequenced in a study of blood T cell repertoires in COVID-19. Profiled with immunoSEQ multiplex PCR; TCRdb holds only in-frame clones, not every one. Here the sample spans about 210,000 clones, 85% being singletons. The sequenced material came from PBMCs or T cells enriched from blood (not recorded which). The origin of the receptors is a man in his forties who had recovered from COVID-19.

V and J are TRBV4-1 and TRBJ2-1, with 14 nucleotides matching TRBD2. The CDR3 length is 18 residues. Germline V gene sequence: CDR1 MGHRA, CDR2 YSYEKL. J gave up 14 bases and V 2 bases, and 17 bases lay outside the gene matches. CDR3 DNA: TGCGCCAGCAGCCAATATCAATCACAGACTAGCGGGAGGGCCGTGGAGTTCTTC. It is translated as CASSQYQSQTSGRAVEFF.

The chain joins TRBV10-1 to TRBJ2-1; TRBD1 might be the D (6 bases). This CDR3 spans 14 amino acids. V was pared by 5 bases and J by 7 bases, with 15 bases between. CDR1 and CDR2 (germline): WNHNN, SYGVQD (reference sequence). CDR3 DNA: TGCGCCAGCAGTTTTTTGACAGGTCCAAATGAGCAGTTCTTC. Protein: CASSFLTGPNEQFF.

The CDR3 is CATSDSQGGTEAFF. In DNA form, the CDR3 reads TGTGCCACCAGTGATTCCCAGGGAGGCACTGAAGCTTTCTTT. V and J are TRBV24-1 and TRBJ1-1, with D perhaps TRBD1 (5 bases). This CDR3 region has 14 residues. Germline CDR1 and CDR2: KGHDR and SFDVKD. Trimming stripped 2 bases from V and 4 bases from J, with 10 bases between.

The chain uses TRBV7-9 and TRBJ1-2; perhaps TRBD1 as D (5 bases). CDR1 is SEHNR, CDR2 FQNEAQ, per germline (reference sequence). Trimming pared 7 bases from V and 8 bases from J, leaving 23 bases between. This CDR3 comprises 15 residues. The CDR3 loop reads CASTPPLMGRPGYTF. The CDR3 DNA follows: TGTGCCAGCACCCCCCCTTTGATGGGGCGCCCAGGCTACACCTTC.

The J gene is TRBJ1-5, the V gene TRBV30; the match to TRBD1 covers 7 bases. Germline values: CDR1 GTSNPN, CDR2 SVGIG (reference sequence). J lost 8 bases, V lost 3 bases, and 10 bases had no gene match. The CDR3 runs 14 residues. The chain's CDR3 is CAWSLSTGLKPQHF. CDR3 DNA: TGTGCCTGGAGCCTTTCGACAGGGTTAAAGCCCCAGCATTTT. Complete variable domain (other parts from reference TRBV30 and TRBJ1-5): SQTIHQWPATLVQPVGSPLSLECTVEGTSNPNLYWYRQAAGRGLQLLFYSVGIGQISSEVPQNLSASRPQDRQFILSSKKLLLSDSGFYLCAWSLSTGLKPQHFGDGTRLSIL.

This clone was detected only a few times. J is TRBJ1-5 and V is TRBV19; no reliable D call. Trimming took off 2 bases at V and 4 bases at J, with 9 bases between the two ends. CDR1 is LNHDA and CDR2 is SQIVND in the germline V gene (reference sequence). The CDR3 extends over 14 amino acids. DNA of the CDR3: TGTGCCAGTAGTATATCAAACTGGAATCAGCCCCAGCATTTT. Protein product: CASSISNWNQPQHF.

The genes are TRBV30 and TRBJ1-2; TRBD1 aligns across 7 bases. Per germline, CDR1 GTSNPN and CDR2 SVGIG (reference sequence). Unmatched junction bases numbered 9, after V lost 5 bases and J lost 0 bases. The CDR3 has 15 residues. The CDR3 reads CAWSKGAVPNYGYTF. Written as DNA, the CDR3 is TGTGCCTGGTCAAAGGGGGCTGTCCCTAACTATGGCTACACCTTC.

The rearrangement links TRBV18 to TRBJ2-1; perhaps TRBD2 as D (6 bases). V shed 6 bases and J shed 4 bases, with 22 bases lying between them. This CDR3 has 17 amino acids. The germline V gene encodes CDR1 KGHSH and CDR2 LQKENI. The CDR3 reads CASSPPGGSGPYNEQFF. The CDR3 DNA follows: TGTGCCAGCTCGCCTCCCGGGGGTAGCGGCCCATACAATGAGCAGTTCTTC.

This clone was seen only once. The chain recombines TRBV30 with TRBJ2-7, with D uncertain. CDR1 GTSNPN and CDR2 SVGIG come from the germline V gene (reference sequence). The CDR3 extends over 14 amino acids. The V and J ends lost 0 bases and 0 bases respectively, with 9 bases between them. The CDR3 nucleotides are TGTGCCTGGAGTGTAAACAGATACTCCTACGAGCAGTACTTC. Amino acid sequence: CAWSVNRYSYEQYF.

This rearrangement joins TRBV4-3 to TRBJ2-2; weak D call: TRBD2 (5 bases). The CDR3 loop spans 16 amino acids. Germline-derived CDR1 and CDR2 are LGHNA and YSLEER. The V end was cut by 1 base, the J end by 1 base, with 10 bases between. The CDR3 reads CASSQVPAENTGELFF. For the CDR3, the DNA is TGCGCCAGCAGCCAAGTTCCAGCGGAGAACACCGGGGAGCTGTTTTTT.

A single count supports this clone. The chain is built from TRBV19 and TRBJ2-1, with 15 nucleotides matching TRBD2. The CDR3 spans 18 residues. Germline V lookup: CDR1 LNHDA, CDR2 SQIVND (reference sequence). With V trimmed by 5 bases and J by 0 bases, 5 bases remained unmatched. CDR3 bases: TGTGCCAGTAGTTCCTGGACTAGCGGGAGGGCCTCCTACAATGAGCAGTTCTTC. Protein product: CASSSWTSGRASYNEQFF.